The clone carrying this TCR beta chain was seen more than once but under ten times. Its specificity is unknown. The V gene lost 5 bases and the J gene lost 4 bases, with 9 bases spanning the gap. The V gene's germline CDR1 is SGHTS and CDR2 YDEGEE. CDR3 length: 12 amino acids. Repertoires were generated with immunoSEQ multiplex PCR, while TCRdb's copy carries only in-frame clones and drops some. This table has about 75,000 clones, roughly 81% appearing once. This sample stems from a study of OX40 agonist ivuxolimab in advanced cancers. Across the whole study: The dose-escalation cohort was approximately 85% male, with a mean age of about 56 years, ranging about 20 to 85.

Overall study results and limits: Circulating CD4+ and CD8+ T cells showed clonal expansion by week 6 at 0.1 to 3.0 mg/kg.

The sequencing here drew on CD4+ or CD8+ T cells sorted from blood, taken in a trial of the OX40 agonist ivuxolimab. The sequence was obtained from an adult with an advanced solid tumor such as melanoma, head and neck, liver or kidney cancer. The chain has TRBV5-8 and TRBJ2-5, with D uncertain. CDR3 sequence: CASRIKGETQYF. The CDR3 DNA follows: TGTGCCAGCAGAATAAAAGGAGAGACCCAGTACTTC.